The clone carrying this T cell receptor (beta chain) has just a few counts. The antigen remains unidentified. The PCR had 60 Vbeta and 13 Jbeta primers. Repertoires were generated with immunoSEQ multiplex PCR, while TCRdb's copy carries only in-frame clones and drops some. In the table there are approximately 270,000 clones, around 80% of which are singletons. This record belongs to a study of cytomegalovirus exposure and HLA in healthy donors. On the study more broadly: About 85 million unique TCR sequences came from HLA-typed donors in an early release.

The CDR3 loop spans 16 amino acids. With 1 base clipped from V and 7 bases from J, the junction kept 10 bases outside the gene matches. Germline loops: CDR1 SGHTA, CDR2 FQGTGA. Study outcomes and limitations: Accurate predictions that matched the HLA-A and HLA-B alleles of most subjects were reportedly made from TCR beta sequences.

The origin of this receptor is a girl aged 2-10 years in good health and CMV-seronegative. The gene calls are TRBV7-3 and TRBJ2-3, with 8 bases matching TRBD2. Material: PBMCs. In DNA, the CDR3 is TGTGCCAGCAGCTTAAGGGCTAGCGGGTTGTTGAATACGCAGTATTTT. Its translation: CASSLRASGLLNTQYF.